The clone carrying this T cell receptor beta chain has a count of ten or more. This record comes from a study of blood T cells in healthy people across ages. A second PCR of roughly 6 to 12 cycles used a sample-barcoded 5' primer and a J-beta primer mix. TCRdb re-analysed the 5' RACE reads in MiXCR, keeping a single row per CDR3 protein. The sample holds hundreds of thousands of distinct CDR3 sequences; roughly 31% are singletons and the top ten take around 16%. The sample was blood. The sequence came from a woman at least 80 years old in good health.

The CDR3, as DNA: TGCAGTGCTGGACGACTGGCAAATGAGCAGTACTTC. As protein: CSAGRLANEQYF. The chain employs TRBV20-1 and TRBJ2-5, with D uncertain. The CDR3 consists of 12 residues. Germline CDR1 is DFQATT and CDR2 is SNEGSKA (reference sequence). Trimming pared 5 bases from V and 11 bases from J, leaving 18 bases between.